The present TCR beta chain was sequenced within a study of blood T cell repertoires in COVID-19 (dated by TCRdb to about 2020). About the study as a whole: Samples covering the acute and convalescent phases of COVID-19 were provided by collaborators in the United States, Italy and Spain. Where available, HLA class I and class II types were taken from metadata supplied by the sample provider and were not determined by assay-based typing. The repertoires were released in a freely available public database intended as a resource for research on the immune response to SARS-CoV-2. Sample metadata almost always included a de-identified subject ID, COVID-19 status, age in years and sex. Subjects who had been exposed to COVID-19, were actively infected with it, or had recovered from it provided the deeply sampled blood TCRbeta repertoires that made up the dataset. Samples were obtained from the ongoing ImmuneRACE study (first 160 participants) and from some 1,300 subjects provided by 6 global collaborators. The material from the prospective study consisted of cDNA or gDNA derived from T cells, B-cell-depleted T cells, or PBMCs. What the research found in general, with its limitations: Clinical and demographic metadata were provided uncurated, with the amount varying by source and participant.

CDR1 and CDR2, per the germline V gene, are MNHEY and SVGAGI. Trimming removed 2 bases from V and 7 bases from J, leaving 11 bases between the germline ends. The CDR3 covers 14 residues, taking in both the cysteine and the phenylalanine. Only the CDR3 DNA is retained, 42 bases long and in frame from the first base. About this clone itself: The antigen this receptor binds is unknown. No much larger clone exists at a distance of one base, and base qualities are not known.

TCRbeta CDR3 regions were amplified from genomic DNA by means of the immunoSEQ Assay, a bias-controlled multiplex PCR. Regarding the original processing steps: The number of nucleated cells in each sample was estimated by amplification of reference gene primers within the assay. Sequence reads were collapsed and filtered to measure the absolute abundance of every unique TCRbeta CDR3 rearrangement. For each sample, productive Simpson clonality was calculated by taking the square root of Simpson's diversity index across productive rearrangements. TCRdb provides this immuneACCESS table in a form limited to in-frame rearrangements. Some clones are lacking; in checked studies, under half of them reflect an unresolved V gene, and why the rest are absent is not known. V, J and clone size derive from that table, while D and trimming were established from the DNA sequence. For this sample the table gives approximately 200,000 clones, of which under 90% were detected only once. The ten most abundant clones make up 15% to 20% of the sample.

One collaborating source in Seattle enrolled patients during active infection and followed them longitudinally through the course of disease. The collaborating institutions used their own protocols to collect whole blood in K2EDTA tubes. For TCRbeta analysis, collaborator samples were shipped as frozen whole blood, as isolated PBMCs, or as DNA extracted from either sample type. The rearrangement joined TRBV6-5 to TRBJ1-4; the D gene assignment is ambiguous. The material sequenced was peripheral blood. This TCR came from a person aged 70 to 85 with COVID-19, enrolled during active disease. CDR3 region: CASSYRGPGEKLFF. In nucleotide form, the sequence is TGTGCCAGCAGTTACCGTGGCCCTGGTGAAAAACTGTTTTTT.